Shown below are 29 T cell receptor beta chains from a single sample sequenced in a study of tissue T cells after allogeneic stem cell transplantation. Assay used: immunoSEQ multiplex PCR; TCRdb lists only in-frame clones, some missing. This sample has 4,500 to 5,000 clones, with roughly 47% found just once. Time point in this sample: mouse harvest day 7 after allogeneic transplant. Tail vein injection delivered 10^7 T-cell-depleted bone marrow cells and 10^6 splenic CD5+ T cells. The sequenced sample consisted of gut tissue. The receptors were sampled from a female BALB/c mouse given C57BL/6 T cells with graft-versus-host disease after an allogeneic hematopoietic cell transplant.

Notes on this clone: Genes and germline come from the mouse. The read ends 1 residue early relative to the CDR3; the germline J gene fills the gap. The chain employs TRBV12-1 and TRBJ2-5; either TRBD1 or TRBD2 may fit D (6 bases each). The CDR3 is made up of 14 amino acids. Per the germline V gene, CDR1 is SGHSN and CDR2 is HYEKVE. Trimming stripped 2 bases from V and 6 bases from J, with 14 bases between. CDR3 in amino acids: CASSPLGGKDTQYF. The sequenced CDR3 bases are TGTGCCAGCTCTCCCCTCGGGGGCAAGGACACCCAGTAC.

This clone appeared a single time. Gene names denote mouse genes. Incomplete CDR3 DNA: TGCTCCAGCAGTCAACGGGGGCAGGGGGACACCCAGTAC. It translates to CSSSQRGQGDTQY. The CDR3 in its entirety is CSSSQRGQGDTQYF. The chain carries TRBV23 and TRBJ2-5. Read coverage stops 1 residue before the CDR3 terminus; the germline J gene supplies the remainder. CDR3 length equals 14 residues. Germline CDR1 KGHTA, CDR2 FQNQQP.

As regards this clone: The gene names here belong to mouse. Read coverage stops 1 residue before the CDR3 terminus; the germline J gene supplies the remainder. The chain joins TRBV19 to TRBJ2-7; 7 bases line up with TRBD1. CDR1 is FNHDT and CDR2 is SITEND in the germline V gene (reference sequence). Trimming at V came to 5 bases and at J to 6 bases, leaving 5 bases not matched to a gene. The CDR3 totals 12 residues. CDR3 protein: CASSLRGTEQYF. The CDR3 bases that were read are TGTGCCAGCAGCCTCAGGGGGACTGAACAGTAC.

By its share, this clone is medium-sized. Gene names follow the mouse nomenclature. The CDR3 end is not reached by the read, which stops 1 residue before it; the germline J gene fills it in. This chain links TRBV5 with TRBJ2-1; TRBD1 aligns across 9 bases. The germline V gene has CDR1 LGHNA and CDR2 YNLKQL (reference sequence). V was clipped by 4 bases and J by 3 bases; unmatched bases: 4. This CDR3 contains 15 residues. The covered CDR3 bases are TGTGCCAGCAGCCTCCCGGGACAGGGCTATGCTGAGCAGTTC. Its translation: CASSLPGQGYAEQF. The whole CDR3 is CASSLPGQGYAEQFF.

Only a few counts were recorded for this clone. Genes and germline come from the mouse. The missing CDR3 end, 1 residue past where the read stops, is filled in from the germline J gene. The sample has other DNA sequences that encode this CDR3 too. The chain joins TRBV1 to TRBJ2-4; 8 nucleotides align to TRBD2. V shed 0 bases and J 1 base; nucleotides not matched to a gene: 6. From germline, CDR1 is NSQYPW and CDR2 LRSPGD (reference sequence). The CDR3 contains 17 residues. The CDR3 region is CTCSADRGGRGQNTLYF. The sequenced part of the CDR3 DNA is TGCACCTGCAGTGCAGATCGGGGGGGGCGGGGTCAAAACACCTTGTAC.

About this clone itself: Here the gene names and germline are mouse. The CDR3 end falls 1 residue outside the read, so it is completed with the germline J gene. Other DNA sequences within the sample encode an identical CDR3. The chain has TRBV15 and TRBJ2-7; 12 bases fit TRBD2. V was clipped by 3 bases and J by 4 bases; unmatched bases: 1. In germline, CDR1 is SGHND, CDR2 FRSKSL. The CDR3 loop spans 14 amino acids. The CDR3 spells CASSLGLGGYEQYF. The sequenced CDR3 bases are TGTGCCAGCAGTTTGGGACTGGGGGGTTATGAACAGTAC.

Points on this clone: Genes and germline are mouse. Read coverage stops 1 residue before the CDR3 terminus; the germline J gene supplies the remainder. This chain joins TRBV5 and TRBJ2-1; no firm D call. V was clipped by 2 bases and J by 0 bases, with 5 bases between them. The CDR3 contains 14 residues. The germline CDR1 and CDR2 sequences are LGHNA and YNLKQL (reference sequence). This chain's CDR3 is CASSQSDNYAEQFF. The CDR3 bases that were read are TGTGCCAGCAGCCAATCAGATAACTATGCTGAGCAGTTC.

For this clone: Gene labels here are mouse ones. The read ends 1 residue shy of where the CDR3 ends; the end is completed using the germline J gene. This chain joins TRBV12-2 and TRBJ1-1; D possibly corresponds to TRBD1 (5 bases). This CDR3 is 14 amino acids long. V was trimmed by 0 bases and J by 1 base, leaving 8 bases between them. In germline, CDR1 is SGHLS, CDR2 HYDKME. This CDR3 is CASSLPDKNTEVFF. The sequenced CDR3 bases are TGTGCCAGCTCTCTCCCGGACAAAAACACAGAAGTCTTC.

By frequency in the sample, this clone is medium-sized. The genes and germline here are from mouse. The observed sequence ends 1 residue before the CDR3 terminus, with the missing tail filled in from the germline J gene. V is TRBV1 and J is TRBJ1-1; possibly TRBD1 for D (6 bases). With 1 base removed from V and 4 bases from J, the gap between germline ends came to 7 bases. Germline V gene sequence: CDR1 NSQYPW, CDR2 LRSPGD (reference sequence). This CDR3 contains 13 residues. The part of the CDR3 DNA that was read is TGCACCTGCAGTGCAGGAGGGGGCACAGAAGTCTTC. Its translation: CTCSAGGGTEVF. Given in full, the CDR3 is CTCSAGGGTEVFF.

Notes on this clone: Mouse germline and gene names are used. The read comes to an end 1 residue before the CDR3 does, leaving the germline J gene to fill in the end. V usage is TRBV1 and J usage is TRBJ1-2; D ambiguous. From germline, CDR1 is NSQYPW and CDR2 LRSPGD (reference sequence). This CDR3 spans 14 amino acids. V dropped 0 bases and J dropped 1 base, with 6 bases sitting between them. The CDR3 bases that were read are TGCACCTGCAGTGCAGAGAGGGAAAACTCCGACTACACC. The encoded protein is CTCSAERENSDYT. The whole CDR3 region reads CTCSAERENSDYTF.

Note on this clone: Gene and germline names: mouse. The read finishes 1 residue shy of the CDR3 end, and the germline J gene is used to complete it. Distinct nucleotide sequences in the sample also encode this CDR3. The V and J genes are TRBV26 and TRBJ2-5; D gene uncertain. The CDR3 consists of 11 residues. Germline lookup yields CDR1 KGHPV and CDR2 FQNQEV (reference sequence). The V end lost 2 bases, the J end lost 6 bases, and 3 bases lay between the germline ends. The DNA read from the CDR3 is TGTGCCAGCAGTCTGGGTGACACCCAGTAC. Its protein product is CASSLGDTQY. In full, the CDR3 reads CASSLGDTQYF. The full variable domain, its missing parts supplied by reference TRBV26 and TRBJ2-5, is NSKVIQTPRYLVKGQGQKAKMRCIPEKGHPVVFWYQQNKNNEFKFLINFQNQEVLQQIDMTEKRFSAECPSNSPCSLEIQSSEAGDSALYLCASSLGDTQYFGPGTRLLVL.

Of note for this clone: Gene names are the mouse ones. The read gets to within 1 residue of the CDR3 end, and the germline J gene fills in the rest. V usage is TRBV26 and J usage is TRBJ2-4; 11 nucleotides agree with TRBD2. This CDR3 spans 16 amino acids. In germline, CDR1 is KGHPV, CDR2 FQNQEV (reference sequence). J gave up 0 bases and V 4 bases, and 3 bases lay outside the gene matches. CDR3 DNA, as far as it was read: TGTGCCAGCAGTCCCGACTGGGGGGGGAGTCAAAACACCTTGTAC. Encoded protein: CASSPDWGGSQNTLY. The entire CDR3 sequence reads CASSPDWGGSQNTLYF.

This clone has just a few counts. Mouse names are used for the genes. The read is 1 residue too short to cover the CDR3 end, so that end is filled in from the germline J gene. The chain uses TRBV15 and TRBJ2-4; 8 bases agree with TRBD2. This CDR3 spans 11 amino acids. Germline CDR1 reads SGHND; CDR2 reads FRSKSL. The covered CDR3 bases are TGTGGGGGGGGGCCCCTCGGCACCTTGTAC. Its translation: CGGGPLGTLY. The full CDR3 protein reads CGGGPLGTLYF.

Remarks on this clone: The genes are named according to mouse. The read gets to within 1 residue of the CDR3 end, and the germline J gene fills in the rest. The chain combines TRBV26 with TRBJ1-6; 10 bases agree with TRBD1. TRBJ1-6 is an ORF, and what it does is uncertain. Germline V CDR1 and CDR2: KGHPV, FQNQEV (reference sequence). The CDR3 is made up of 15 amino acids. The V and J ends lost 4 bases and 7 bases, in that order; junction bases with no gene match: 4. The sequenced part of the CDR3 DNA is TGTGCCAGCAGTCCCGACAGGGGGCTGAATTCGCCCCTCTAC. It specifies CASSPDRGLNSPLY. The whole CDR3 protein reads CASSPDRGLNSPLYF.

For this clone: Mouse names are used for the genes. With the read ending 1 residue before the CDR3 end, the germline J gene is used to fill in that end. The chain recombines TRBV20 with TRBJ2-7, with 8 positions matching TRBD2. CDR1 is GFQATS, CDR2 STVNSAI, per germline. V was clipped by 0 bases and J by 4 bases; unmatched bases: 2. The CDR3 spans 13 residues. CDR3 DNA, as far as it was read: TGTGGTGCTAGGGATGGGGGGGATTATGAACAGTAC. It codes for CGARDGGDYEQY. The complete CDR3 reads CGARDGGDYEQYF. The full variable domain, its missing parts supplied by reference TRBV20 and TRBJ2-7, is GALVYQYPRRTICKSGTSMRMECQAVGFQATSVAWYRQSPQKTFELIALSTVNSAIKYEQNFTQEKFPISHPNLSFSSMTVLNAYLEDRGLYLCGARDGGDYEQYFGPGTRLTVL.

Points on this clone: Gene labels here are mouse ones. The read finishes 1 residue shy of the CDR3 end, and the germline J gene is used to complete it. Other DNA sequences of this sample code for an identical CDR3. The chain employs TRBV26 and TRBJ1-1; D unclear. CDR3 length: 11 residues. Germline CDR1 reads KGHPV; CDR2 reads FQNQEV (reference sequence). V dropped 2 bases and J dropped 4 bases, with 2 bases sitting between them. The CDR3: CASSLSTEVFF. CDR3 bases read: TGTGCCAGCAGTCTGAGCACAGAAGTCTTC.

Comments on this clone: Gene names are mouse gene names. The missing CDR3 end, 1 residue past where the read stops, is filled in from the germline J gene. The sample carries other DNA sequences with the same CDR3. The rearrangement uses TRBV14 and TRBJ2-1; 11 bases line up with TRBD2. The V and J ends lost 4 bases and 2 bases, in that order; junction bases with no gene match: 5. CDR1 and CDR2 from the germline V gene are SGHDT and FRDEAV. The CDR3 is made up of 16 amino acids. The sequenced part of the CDR3 DNA is TGTGCCAGCAGTCCAGACTGGGGGGGGGACTATGCTGAGCAGTTC. Amino acids: CASSPDWGGDYAEQF. The CDR3 in full is CASSPDWGGDYAEQFF.

Of note for this clone: Mouse germline and gene names are used. The DNA ends 1 residue before the CDR3 does, and the rest of the CDR3 is filled in from the germline J gene. J is TRBJ2-7 and V is TRBV23; the table's D call TRBD2 went unverified against the DNA. Per germline, CDR1 KGHTA and CDR2 FQNQQP. This CDR3 contains 14 residues. The sequenced CDR3 bases are TGCTCCAGCAGTCGACTGGGGGGGGACTATGAACAGTAC. Amino acids: CSSSRLGGDYEQY. Given in full, the CDR3 is CSSSRLGGDYEQYF.

Comment on this clone: Each gene name is a mouse one. The read halts 1 residue ahead of the CDR3 end, with the missing end drawn from the germline J gene. The sample has other DNA sequences that encode this CDR3 too. The chain couples TRBV26 to TRBJ1-4; D remains ambiguous. The CDR3 runs 14 residues. Trimming pared 4 bases from V and 0 bases from J, leaving 6 bases between. CDR1 is KGHPV, CDR2 FQNQEV, per germline (reference sequence). The CDR3 is CASSPGVSNERLFF. The covered CDR3 bases are TGTGCCAGCAGTCCAGGTGTTTCCAACGAAAGATTATTT.

This clone was picked up one time. Gene names and germline match the mouse. The CDR3 is cut off 1 residue early in the read; its end comes from the germline J gene. V and J are TRBV3 and TRBJ2-5; 7 bases align to TRBD1. Trimming took 5 bases from V and 5 from J; bases not matched to a gene: 7. Germline-derived CDR1 and CDR2 are SNHLY and FYNGKV (reference sequence). This CDR3 spans 14 amino acids. The part of the CDR3 DNA that was read is TGTGCCAGCAGCCCCCGACAGGGTTTAGACACCCAGTAC. Encoded protein: CASSPRQGLDTQY. The whole CDR3 sequence reads CASSPRQGLDTQYF.

About this clone: Gene names refer to mouse genes. The CDR3 DNA, read in part, is TGTGCCAGCAGGGGACAGTATGAACAGTAC. Translation: CASRGQYEQY. In full, the CDR3 reads CASRGQYEQYF. The V and J genes are TRBV26 and TRBJ2-7; 7 nucleotides align to TRBD1. Read coverage stops 1 residue before the CDR3 terminus; the germline J gene supplies the remainder. Germline loops: CDR1 KGHPV, CDR2 FQNQEV (reference sequence). J lost 4 bases, V lost 6 bases, and 0 bases had no gene match. There are 11 residues in the CDR3. Full variable domain (remainder filled in from reference TRBV26 and TRBJ2-7): NSKVIQTPRYLVKGQGQKAKMRCIPEKGHPVVFWYQQNKNNEFKFLINFQNQEVLQQIDMTEKRFSAECPSNSPCSLEIQSSEAGDSALYLCASRGQYEQYFGPGTRLTVL.

This clone is labeled as large. Mouse gene names and germline throughout. The CDR3 end falls 1 residue outside the read, so it is completed with the germline J gene. The V and J genes are TRBV3 and TRBJ2-1; weak D call: TRBD2 (6 bases). Germline loops: CDR1 SNHLY, CDR2 FYNGKV (reference sequence). V gave up 4 bases and J gave up 0 bases, with 10 bases separating them. This CDR3 contains 15 residues. The sequenced CDR3 bases are TGTGCCAGCAGCTCGAACTGGGTTAACTATGCTGAGCAGTTC. Protein: CASSSNWVNYAEQF. The entire CDR3 protein is CASSSNWVNYAEQFF.

This clone was seen a few times. The listed genes are named as in mouse. With the read ending 1 residue before the CDR3 end, the germline J gene is used to fill in that end. The identical CDR3 is also encoded by other nucleotide sequences in the sample. This sequence joins TRBV12-1 and TRBJ2-1; perhaps TRBD1 as D (6 bases). The CDR3 length is 14 residues. Deletions cut 1 base from V and 1 base from J, with 7 bases between. CDR1 is SGHSN and CDR2 is HYEKVE in the germline V gene. CDR3 bases read: TGTGCCAGCTCTCTTACAGGGAACTATGCTGAGCAGTTC. Its translation is CASSLTGNYAEQF. The complete CDR3 reads CASSLTGNYAEQFF.

This clone was seen only a few times. Genes and germline come from the mouse. Coverage ceases 1 residue before the CDR3 finishes, and the germline J gene fills in the end. The V and J genes are TRBV26 and TRBJ1-3; D is perhaps TRBD1 (5 bases). Per germline, CDR1 KGHPV and CDR2 FQNQEV (reference sequence). CDR3 length equals 14 residues. With 4 bases removed from V and 0 bases from J, the gap between germline ends came to 7 bases. CDR3 bases read: TGTGCCAGCAGTCCTGACAGTTCTGGAAATACGCTCTAT. It is translated as CASSPDSSGNTLY. The complete CDR3 reads CASSPDSSGNTLYF.

About this clone: Gene names are the mouse ones. CDR3: CSSGGGGTGQLYF. CDR3 bases read: TGCTCCAGCGGGGGGGGCGGCACCGGGCAGCTCTAC. The J gene is TRBJ2-2, the V gene TRBV23; no check of the table's D call, TRBD2, against the DNA was made. The read terminates 1 residue before the CDR3 end, so the remaining end is supplied by the germline J gene. Germline V gene sequence: CDR1 KGHTA, CDR2 FQNQQP. The CDR3 runs to 13 residues.

This clone was picked up a small number of times. Gene names are mouse gene names. Read data end 1 residue before the CDR3 end; the end is taken from the germline J gene. J is TRBJ2-1 and V is TRBV26; TRBD2 matches 7 bases. Looked up from germline, CDR1 is KGHPV and CDR2 is FQNQEV (reference sequence). Trimming removed 6 bases from V and 3 bases from J; junction bases left unmatched: 2. This CDR3 spans 13 amino acids. Here the CDR3 reads CASSRTGYAEQFF. CDR3 DNA (partial): TGTGCCAGCAGCCGGACTGGCTATGCTGAGCAGTTC.

As regards this clone: The gene symbols are mouse symbols. The DNA ends 1 residue before the CDR3 does, and the rest of the CDR3 is filled in from the germline J gene. This chain connects TRBV13-1 to TRBJ1-6, with a possible D match to TRBD1 (6 bases). TRBJ1-6 is filed as an ORF, its function uncertain. Germline values: CDR1 NSHNY, CDR2 SYGAGN. The V end lost 2 bases, the J end lost 4 bases, and 7 bases lay between the germline ends. The CDR3 extends over 14 amino acids. The CDR3 loop is CASSEGQYNSPLYF. The DNA read from the CDR3 is TGTGCCAGCAGTGAGGGACAATATAATTCGCCCCTCTAC.

This clone was seen only a few times. Gene and germline names: mouse. From the germline J gene comes the end of the CDR3, since the read stops 1 residue before it. This sequence joins TRBV12-2 and TRBJ2-7; possible D gene TRBD1, 5 bases. Germline V gene lookup returns CDR1 SGHLS and CDR2 HYDKME. V was shortened by 2 bases and J by 4 bases, with 5 bases between the two germline ends. The CDR3 has 11 amino acids. The CDR3 here is CASSQGYEQYF. CDR3 bases read: TGTGCCAGCTCTCAGGGGTATGAACAGTAC.

This clone was recorded a few times. Gene names and germline refer to mouse. The read falls 1 residue short of the CDR3 end, and the missing part is taken from the germline J gene. The chain links TRBV1 to TRBJ2-4; TRBD1 agrees at 8 bases. There are 13 residues in the CDR3. Unmatched junction bases numbered 1, after V lost 4 bases and J lost 4 bases. The germline gives CDR1 NSQYPW, CDR2 LRSPGD (reference sequence). This CDR3 reads CTCSVGQENTLYF. Partial CDR3 DNA: TGCACCTGCAGTGTGGGACAGGAAAACACCTTGTAC.